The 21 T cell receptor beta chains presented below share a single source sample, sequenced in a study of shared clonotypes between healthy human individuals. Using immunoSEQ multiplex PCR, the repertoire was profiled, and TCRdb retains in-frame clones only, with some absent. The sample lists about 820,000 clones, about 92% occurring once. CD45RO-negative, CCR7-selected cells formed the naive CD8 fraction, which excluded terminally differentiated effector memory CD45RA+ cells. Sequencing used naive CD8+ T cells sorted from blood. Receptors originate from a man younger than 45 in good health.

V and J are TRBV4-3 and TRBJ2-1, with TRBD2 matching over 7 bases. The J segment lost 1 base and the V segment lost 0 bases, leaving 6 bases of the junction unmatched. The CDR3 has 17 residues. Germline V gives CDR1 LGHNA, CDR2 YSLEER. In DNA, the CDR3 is TGCGCCAGCAGCCAAGATTGGGGAGCGGGGTCCTACAATGAGCAGTTCTTC. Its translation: CASSQDWGAGSYNEQFF.

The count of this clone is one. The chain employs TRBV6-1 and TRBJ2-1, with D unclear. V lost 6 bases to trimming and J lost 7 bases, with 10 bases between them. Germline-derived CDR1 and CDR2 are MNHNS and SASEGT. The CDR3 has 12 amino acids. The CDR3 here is CASRQWGNEQFF. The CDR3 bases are TGTGCCAGCAGGCAGTGGGGAAATGAGCAGTTCTTC.

The chain's CDR3 is CASSQDPITSLRNEQFF. In nucleotides, the CDR3 is TGCGCCAGCAGCCAAGATCCTATCACTAGTTTACGCAATGAGCAGTTCTTC. This chain links TRBV4-1 with TRBJ2-1; D perhaps matches TRBD2 (5 bases). The CDR3 totals 17 residues. Germline values: CDR1 MGHRA, CDR2 YSYEKL. Trimming shortened V by 0 bases and J by 6 bases, and 18 bases separated the two germline ends.

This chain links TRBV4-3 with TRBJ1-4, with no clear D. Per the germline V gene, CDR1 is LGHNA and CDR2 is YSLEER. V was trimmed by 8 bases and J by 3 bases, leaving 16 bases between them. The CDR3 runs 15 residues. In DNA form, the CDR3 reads TGCGCCAGCGGCCCTTATGGGAACTCTAATGAAAAACTGTTTTTT. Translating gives CASGPYGNSNEKLFF.

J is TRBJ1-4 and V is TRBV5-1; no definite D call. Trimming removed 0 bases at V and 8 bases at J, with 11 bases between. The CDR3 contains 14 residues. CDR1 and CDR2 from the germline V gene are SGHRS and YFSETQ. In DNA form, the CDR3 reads TGCGCCAGCAGCTTGGATGGCTATGGGGAAAAACTGTTTTTT. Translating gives CASSLDGYGEKLFF.

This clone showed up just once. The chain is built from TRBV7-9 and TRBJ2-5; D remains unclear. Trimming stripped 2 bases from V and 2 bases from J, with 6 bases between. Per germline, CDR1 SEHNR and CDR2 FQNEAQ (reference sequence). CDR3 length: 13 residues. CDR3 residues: CASSLSQQETQYF. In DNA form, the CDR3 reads TGTGCCAGCAGCTTAAGCCAGCAAGAGACCCAGTACTTC.

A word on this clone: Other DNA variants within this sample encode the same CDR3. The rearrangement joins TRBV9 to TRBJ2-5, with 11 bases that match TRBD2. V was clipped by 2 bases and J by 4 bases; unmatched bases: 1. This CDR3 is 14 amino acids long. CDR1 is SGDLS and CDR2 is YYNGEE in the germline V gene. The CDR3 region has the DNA TGTGCCAGCAGCGTCGGACTAGCGGGAGAGACCCAGTACTTC. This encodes CASSVGLAGETQYF.

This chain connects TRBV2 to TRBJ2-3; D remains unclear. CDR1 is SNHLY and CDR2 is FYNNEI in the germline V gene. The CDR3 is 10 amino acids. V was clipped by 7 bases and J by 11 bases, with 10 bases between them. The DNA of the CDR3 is TGTGCCAGCATAGGTAGCAGGCAGTATTTT. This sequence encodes CASIGSRQYF.

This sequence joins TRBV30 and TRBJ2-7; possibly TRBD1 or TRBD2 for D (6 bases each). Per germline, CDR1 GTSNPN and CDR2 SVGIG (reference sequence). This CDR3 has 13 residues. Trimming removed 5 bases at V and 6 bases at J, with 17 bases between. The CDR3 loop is CAWSGTSGAEQYF. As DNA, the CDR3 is TGTGCCTGGTCCGGGACTTCAGGGGCCGAGCAGTACTTC.

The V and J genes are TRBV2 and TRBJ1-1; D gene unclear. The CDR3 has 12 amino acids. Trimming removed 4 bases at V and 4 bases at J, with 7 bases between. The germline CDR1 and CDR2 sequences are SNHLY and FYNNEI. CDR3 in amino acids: CASSGGITEAFF. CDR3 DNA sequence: TGTGCCAGCAGTGGGGGTATCACTGAAGCTTTCTTT.

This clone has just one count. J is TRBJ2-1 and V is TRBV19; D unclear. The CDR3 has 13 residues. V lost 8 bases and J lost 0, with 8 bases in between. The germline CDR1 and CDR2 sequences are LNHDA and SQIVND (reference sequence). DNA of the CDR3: TGTGCCAGTTCCCGGAGCTCCTACAATGAGCAGTTCTTC. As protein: CASSRSSYNEQFF.

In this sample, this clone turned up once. The CDR3 here is CASSRLASGRTSDTQYF. The CDR3 bases are TGCGCCAGCAGCCGATTAGCTAGCGGGAGAACGTCAGATACGCAGTATTTT. The chain links TRBV4-1 to TRBJ2-3, with TRBD2 matching 10 bases. The germline gives CDR1 MGHRA, CDR2 YSYEKL. Unmatched junction bases numbered 11, after V lost 4 bases and J lost 4 bases. This CDR3 contains 17 residues.

The DNA of the CDR3 is TGCGCCAGCAGCCTGGACAGGGGCTCGGATGAGCAGTTCTTC. Translating gives CASSLDRGSDEQFF. This rearrangement joins TRBV4-1 to TRBJ2-1; 9 bases agree with TRBD1. The germline V gene has CDR1 MGHRA and CDR2 YSYEKL. CDR3 size: 14 residues. After removal of 4 bases from V and 8 bases from J, the junction contained 6 bases not matched to a gene.

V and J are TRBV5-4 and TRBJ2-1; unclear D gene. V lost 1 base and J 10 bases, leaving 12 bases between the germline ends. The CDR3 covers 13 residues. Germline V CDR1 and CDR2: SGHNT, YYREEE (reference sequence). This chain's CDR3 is CASSLTTVNEQFF. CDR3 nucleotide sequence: TGTGCCAGCAGCTTGACTACTGTCAACGAGCAGTTCTTC.

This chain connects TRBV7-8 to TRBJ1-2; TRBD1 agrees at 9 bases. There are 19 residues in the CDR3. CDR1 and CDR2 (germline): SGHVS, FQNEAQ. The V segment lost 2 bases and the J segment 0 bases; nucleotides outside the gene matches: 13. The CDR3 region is CASSLRDREIPLANYGYTF. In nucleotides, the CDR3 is TGTGCCAGCAGCTTACGGGACAGGGAAATCCCCTTAGCTAACTATGGCTACACCTTC.

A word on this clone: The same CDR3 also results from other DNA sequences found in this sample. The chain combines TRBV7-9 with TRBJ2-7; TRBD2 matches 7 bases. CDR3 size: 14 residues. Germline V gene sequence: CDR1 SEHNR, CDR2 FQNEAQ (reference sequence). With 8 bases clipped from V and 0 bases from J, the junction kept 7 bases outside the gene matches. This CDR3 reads CASSPPSGSYEQYF. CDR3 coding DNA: TGTGCCAGCTCCCCCCCTAGCGGCTCCTACGAGCAGTACTTC.

The CDR3 spells CASSAGGGRSYEQYF. The DNA of the CDR3 is TGTGCCAGCAGTGCGGGTGGCGGGAGATCCTACGAGCAGTACTTC. This chain links TRBV2 with TRBJ2-7; 7 nucleotides match TRBD2. Germline CDR1 reads SNHLY; CDR2 reads FYNNEI. The CDR3 has 15 amino acids. Trimming took 4 bases from V and 1 from J; bases not matched to a gene: 7.

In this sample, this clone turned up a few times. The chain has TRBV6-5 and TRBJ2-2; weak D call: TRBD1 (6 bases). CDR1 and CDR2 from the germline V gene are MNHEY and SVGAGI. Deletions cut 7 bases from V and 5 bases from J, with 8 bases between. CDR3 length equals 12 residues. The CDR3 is CASKTGTGELFF. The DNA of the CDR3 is TGTGCCAGCAAAACAGGGACCGGGGAGCTGTTTTTT.

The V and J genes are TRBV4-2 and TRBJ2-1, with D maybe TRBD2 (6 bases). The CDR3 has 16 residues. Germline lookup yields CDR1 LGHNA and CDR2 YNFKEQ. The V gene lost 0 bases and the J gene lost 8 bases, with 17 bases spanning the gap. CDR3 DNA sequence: TGTGCCAGCAGCCAAGATTGGGACTCCGCCCTCTATGAGCAGTTCTTC. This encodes CASSQDWDSALYEQFF.

CDR3 in amino acids: CASSLSWEGSYEQFF. The DNA for the CDR3 is TGTGCCAGCAGCTTGTCTTGGGAGGGCAGCTATGAGCAGTTCTTC. J is TRBJ2-1 and V is TRBV5-4, with 7 bases fitting TRBD2. Germline V lookup: CDR1 SGHNT, CDR2 YYREEE (reference sequence). Trimming took 1 base from V and 8 from J; bases not matched to a gene: 9. The CDR3 loop spans 15 amino acids.

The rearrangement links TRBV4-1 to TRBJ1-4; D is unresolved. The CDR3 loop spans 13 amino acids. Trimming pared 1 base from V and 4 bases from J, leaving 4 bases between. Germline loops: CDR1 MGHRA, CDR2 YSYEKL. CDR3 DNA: TGCGCCAGCAGCCAAGTCAATAATGAAAAACTGTTTTTT. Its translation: CASSQVNNEKLFF.